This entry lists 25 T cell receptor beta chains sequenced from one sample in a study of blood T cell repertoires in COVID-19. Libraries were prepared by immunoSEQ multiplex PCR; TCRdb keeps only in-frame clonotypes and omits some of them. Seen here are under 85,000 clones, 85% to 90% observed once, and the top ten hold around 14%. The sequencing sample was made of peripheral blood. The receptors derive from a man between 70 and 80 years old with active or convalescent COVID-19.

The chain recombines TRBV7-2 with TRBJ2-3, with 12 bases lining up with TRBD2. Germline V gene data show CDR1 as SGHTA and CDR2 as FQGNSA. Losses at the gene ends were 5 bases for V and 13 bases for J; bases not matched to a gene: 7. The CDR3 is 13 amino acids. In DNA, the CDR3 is TGTGCCAGCAGCGGGCGGACTAGCGGGAAGAAGTATTTT. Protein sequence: CASSGRTSGKKYF. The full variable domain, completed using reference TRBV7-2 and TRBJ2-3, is GAGVSQSPSNKVTEKGKDVELRCDPISGHTALYWYRQSLGQGLEFLIYFQGNSAPDKSGLPSDRFSAERTGGSVSTLTIQRTQQEDSAVYLCASSGRTSGKKYFGPGTRLTVL.

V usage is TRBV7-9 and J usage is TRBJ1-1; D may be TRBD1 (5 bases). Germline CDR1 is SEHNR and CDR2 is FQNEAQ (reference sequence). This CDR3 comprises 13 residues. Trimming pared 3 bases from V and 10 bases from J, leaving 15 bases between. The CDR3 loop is CASSFMPTGVAFF. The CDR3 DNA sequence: TGTGCCAGCAGCTTTATGCCCACGGGGGTAGCTTTCTTT. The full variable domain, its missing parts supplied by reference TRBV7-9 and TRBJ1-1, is DTGVSQNPRHKITKRGQNVTFRCDPISEHNRLYWYRQTLGQGPEFLTYFQNEAQLEKSRLLSDRFSAERPKGSFSTLEIQRTEQGDSAMYLCASSFMPTGVAFFGQGTRLTVV.

CDR3: CASSPTPGQGSGYSNQPQHF. The CDR3 coding sequence is TGTGCCTCAAGTCCCACGCCGGGACAGGGTAGCGGCTATAGCAATCAGCCCCAGCATTTT. The rearrangement links TRBV19 to TRBJ1-5; 9 nucleotides match TRBD1. J was trimmed by 0 bases and V by 11 bases; bases with no gene match: 23. CDR3 length equals 20 residues. Germline loops: CDR1 LNHDA, CDR2 SQIVND (reference sequence).

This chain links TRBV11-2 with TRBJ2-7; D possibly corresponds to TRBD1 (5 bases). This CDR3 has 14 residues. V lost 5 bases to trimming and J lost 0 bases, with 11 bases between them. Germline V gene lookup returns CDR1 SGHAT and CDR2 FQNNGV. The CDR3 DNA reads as TGTGCCAGCAGCCCCCGAGACAGCTCCTACGAGCAGTACTTC. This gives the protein CASSPRDSSYEQYF.

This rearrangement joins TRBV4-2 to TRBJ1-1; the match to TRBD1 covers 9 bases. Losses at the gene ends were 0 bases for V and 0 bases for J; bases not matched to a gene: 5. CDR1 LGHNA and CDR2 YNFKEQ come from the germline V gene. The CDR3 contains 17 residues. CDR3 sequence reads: CASSQDLQGAMNTEAFF. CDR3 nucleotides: TGTGCCAGCAGCCAAGATCTACAGGGGGCTATGAACACTGAAGCTTTCTTT.

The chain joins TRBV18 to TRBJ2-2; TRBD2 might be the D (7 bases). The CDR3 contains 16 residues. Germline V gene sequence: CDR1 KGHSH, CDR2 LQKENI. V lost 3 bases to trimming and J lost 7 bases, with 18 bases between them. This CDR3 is CASSPFSGGADGELFF. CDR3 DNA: TGTGCCAGCTCACCGTTTTCGGGGGGCGCCGACGGGGAGCTGTTTTTT.

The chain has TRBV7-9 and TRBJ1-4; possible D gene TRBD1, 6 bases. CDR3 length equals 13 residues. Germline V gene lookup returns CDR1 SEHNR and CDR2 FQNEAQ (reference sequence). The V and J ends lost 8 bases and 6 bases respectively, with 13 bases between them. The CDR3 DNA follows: TGTGCCAGCGCAGGGGATCCATATGAAAAACTGTTTTTT. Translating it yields CASAGDPYEKLFF.

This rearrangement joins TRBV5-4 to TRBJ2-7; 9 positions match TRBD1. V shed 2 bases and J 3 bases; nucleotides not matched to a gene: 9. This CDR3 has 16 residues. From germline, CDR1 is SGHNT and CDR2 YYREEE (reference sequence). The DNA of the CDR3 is TGTGCCAGCAGCTTAAGGGGGGGACAGGGCGACTACGAGCAGTACTTC. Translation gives CASSLRGGQGDYEQYF.

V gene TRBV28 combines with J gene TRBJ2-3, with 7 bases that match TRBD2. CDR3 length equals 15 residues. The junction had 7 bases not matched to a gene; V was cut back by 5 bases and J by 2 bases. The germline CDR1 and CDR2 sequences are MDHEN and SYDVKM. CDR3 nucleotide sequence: TGTGCCAGCAGTGGACCTAGCGGAACCACAGATACGCAGTATTTT. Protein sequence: CASSGPSGTTDTQYF.

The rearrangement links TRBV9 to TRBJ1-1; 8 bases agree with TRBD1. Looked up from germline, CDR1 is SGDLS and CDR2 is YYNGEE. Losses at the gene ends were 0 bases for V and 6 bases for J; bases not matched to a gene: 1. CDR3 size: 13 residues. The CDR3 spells CASSVEQGAEAFF. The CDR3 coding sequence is TGTGCCAGCAGCGTAGAACAGGGGGCTGAAGCTTTCTTT.

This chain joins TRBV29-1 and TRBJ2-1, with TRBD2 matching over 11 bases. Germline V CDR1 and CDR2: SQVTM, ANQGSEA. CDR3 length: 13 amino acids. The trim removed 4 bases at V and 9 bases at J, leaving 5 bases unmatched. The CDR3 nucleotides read TGCAGCGTTGTCGGGCTAGCGGGAGGTGAGCAGTTCTTC. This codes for CSVVGLAGGEQFF.

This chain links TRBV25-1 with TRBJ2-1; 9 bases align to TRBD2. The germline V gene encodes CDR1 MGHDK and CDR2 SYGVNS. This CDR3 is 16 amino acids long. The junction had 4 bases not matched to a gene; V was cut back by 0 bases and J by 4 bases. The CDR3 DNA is TGTGCCAGCAGTGAATACAGGACTAGCGTTTACAATGAGCAGTTCTTC. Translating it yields CASSEYRTSVYNEQFF.

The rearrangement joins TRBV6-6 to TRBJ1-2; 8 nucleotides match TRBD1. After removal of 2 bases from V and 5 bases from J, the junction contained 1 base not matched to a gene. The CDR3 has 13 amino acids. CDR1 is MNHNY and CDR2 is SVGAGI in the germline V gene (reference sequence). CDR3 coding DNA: TGTGCCAGCAGTTACCGACAGGGGTATGGCTACACCTTC. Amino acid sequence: CASSYRQGYGYTF.

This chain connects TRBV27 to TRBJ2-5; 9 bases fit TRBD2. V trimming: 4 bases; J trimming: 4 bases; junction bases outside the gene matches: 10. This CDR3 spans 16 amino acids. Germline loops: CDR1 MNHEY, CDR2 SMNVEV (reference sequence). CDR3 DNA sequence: TGTGCCAGCAGTTCCCCTTTTGGTAGCGGGAGAGAGACCCAGTACTTC. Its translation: CASSSPFGSGRETQYF.

DNA for the CDR3: TGTGCCAGTATGGCTATACGAGTCCGGACAGGGTTCGATTATGGCTACACCTTC. It translates to CASMAIRVRTGFDYGYTF. The chain links TRBV19 to TRBJ1-2; 8 bases fit TRBD1. Trimming removed 7 bases from V and 5 bases from J; junction bases left unmatched: 21. The CDR3 totals 18 residues. Germline V lookup: CDR1 LNHDA, CDR2 SQIVND (reference sequence).

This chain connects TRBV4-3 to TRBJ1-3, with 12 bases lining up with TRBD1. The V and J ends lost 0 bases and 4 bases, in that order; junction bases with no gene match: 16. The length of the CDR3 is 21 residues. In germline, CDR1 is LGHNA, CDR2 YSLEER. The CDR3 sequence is CASSQDYGDRGLRYAGNTIYF. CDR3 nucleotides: TGCGCCAGCAGCCAAGACTATGGGGACAGGGGGCTTAGGTACGCAGGAAACACCATATATTTT.

CDR3 DNA sequence: TGCGCCAGCAGCCACGACGAGGACAGAGCTAATGAAAAACTGTTTTTT. It is translated as CASSHDEDRANEKLFF. This rearrangement joins TRBV4-1 to TRBJ1-4, with D tentatively TRBD1 (6 bases). The CDR3 is 16 residues long. The V end was cut by 3 bases, the J end by 3 bases, with 14 bases between. CDR1 is MGHRA, CDR2 YSYEKL, per germline.

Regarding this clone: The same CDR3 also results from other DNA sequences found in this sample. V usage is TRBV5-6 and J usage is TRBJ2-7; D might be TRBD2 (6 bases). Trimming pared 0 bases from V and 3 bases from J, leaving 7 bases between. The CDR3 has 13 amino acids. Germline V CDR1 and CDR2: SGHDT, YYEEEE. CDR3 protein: CASSLGAGYEQYF. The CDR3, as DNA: TGTGCCAGCAGCTTGGGAGCGGGCTACGAGCAGTACTTC. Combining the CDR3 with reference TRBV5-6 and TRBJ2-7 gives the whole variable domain DAGVTQSPTHLIKTRGQQVTLRCSPKSGHDTVSWYQQALGQGPQFIFQYYEEEERQRGNFPDRFSGHQFPNYSSELNVNALLLGDSALYLCASSLGAGYEQYFGPGTRLTVT.

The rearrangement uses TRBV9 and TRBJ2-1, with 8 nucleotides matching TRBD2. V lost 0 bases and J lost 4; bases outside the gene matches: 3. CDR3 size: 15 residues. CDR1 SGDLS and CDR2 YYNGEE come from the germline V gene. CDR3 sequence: CASSVAGGLYNEQFF. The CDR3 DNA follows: TGTGCCAGCAGCGTAGCGGGAGGGCTATACAATGAGCAGTTCTTC.

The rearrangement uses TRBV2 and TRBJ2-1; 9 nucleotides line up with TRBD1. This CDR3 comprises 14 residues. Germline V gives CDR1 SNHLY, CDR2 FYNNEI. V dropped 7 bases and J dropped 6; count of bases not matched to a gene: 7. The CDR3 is CASTPGQGLNEQFF. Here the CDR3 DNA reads TGTGCCAGCACTCCGGGACAGGGCCTCAATGAGCAGTTCTTC.

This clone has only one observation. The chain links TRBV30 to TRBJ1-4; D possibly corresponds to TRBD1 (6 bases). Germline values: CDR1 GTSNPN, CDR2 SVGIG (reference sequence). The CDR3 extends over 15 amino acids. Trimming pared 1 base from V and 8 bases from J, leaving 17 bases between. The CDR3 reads CAWSASGALGEKLFF. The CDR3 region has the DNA TGTGCCTGGAGTGCCTCAGGGGCCCTGGGGGAAAAACTGTTTTTT.

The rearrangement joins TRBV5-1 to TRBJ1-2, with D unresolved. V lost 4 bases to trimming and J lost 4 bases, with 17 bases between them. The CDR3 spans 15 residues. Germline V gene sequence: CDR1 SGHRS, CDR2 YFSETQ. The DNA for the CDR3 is TGCGCCAGCAGCCAAGCCTCCCCGGAGAGCTATGGCTACACCTTC. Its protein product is CASSQASPESYGYTF.

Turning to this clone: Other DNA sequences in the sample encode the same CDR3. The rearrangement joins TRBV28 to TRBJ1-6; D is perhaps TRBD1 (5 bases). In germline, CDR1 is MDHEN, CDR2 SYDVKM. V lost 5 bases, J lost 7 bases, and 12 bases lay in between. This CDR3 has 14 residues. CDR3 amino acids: CASSPGGSNSPLHF. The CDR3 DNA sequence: TGTGCCAGCAGTCCCGGGGGGTCGAATTCACCCCTCCACTTT.

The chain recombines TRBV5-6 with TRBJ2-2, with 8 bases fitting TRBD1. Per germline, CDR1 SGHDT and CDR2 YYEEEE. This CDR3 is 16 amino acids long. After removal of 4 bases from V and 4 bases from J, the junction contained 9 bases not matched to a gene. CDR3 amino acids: CASSQLDRDFTGELFF. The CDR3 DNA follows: TGTGCCAGCAGCCAGCTGGACAGGGACTTCACCGGGGAGCTGTTTTTT.

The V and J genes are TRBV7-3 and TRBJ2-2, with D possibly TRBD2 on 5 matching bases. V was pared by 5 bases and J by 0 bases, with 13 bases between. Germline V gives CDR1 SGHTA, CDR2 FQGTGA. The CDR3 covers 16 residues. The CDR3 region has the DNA TGTGCCAGCAGCCCGTATAGCGTCTCGAACACCGGGGAGCTGTTTTTT. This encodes CASSPYSVSNTGELFF.